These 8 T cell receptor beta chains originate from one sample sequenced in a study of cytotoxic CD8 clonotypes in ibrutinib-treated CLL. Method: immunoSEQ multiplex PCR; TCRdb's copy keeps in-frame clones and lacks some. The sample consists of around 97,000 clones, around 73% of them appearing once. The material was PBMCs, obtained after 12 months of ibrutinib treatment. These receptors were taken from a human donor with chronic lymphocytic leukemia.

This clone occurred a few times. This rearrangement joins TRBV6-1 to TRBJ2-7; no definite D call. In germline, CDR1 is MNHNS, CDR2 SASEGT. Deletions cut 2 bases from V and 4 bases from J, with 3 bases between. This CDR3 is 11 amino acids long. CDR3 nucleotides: TGTGCCAGCAGTGAATTTTACGAGCAGTACTTC. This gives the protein CASSEFYEQYF.

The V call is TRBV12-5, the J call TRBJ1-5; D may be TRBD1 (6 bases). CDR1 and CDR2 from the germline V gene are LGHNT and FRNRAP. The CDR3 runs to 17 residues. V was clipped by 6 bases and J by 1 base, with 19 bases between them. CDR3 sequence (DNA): TGTGCTAGTGGATATACCGGGACAACATCGAGCAATCAGCCCCAGCATTTT. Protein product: CASGYTGTTSSNQPQHF.

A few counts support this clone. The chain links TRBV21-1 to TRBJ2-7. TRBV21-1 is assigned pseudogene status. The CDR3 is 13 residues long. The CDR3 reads CASSTQSSYEQYF. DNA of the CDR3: TGTGCCAGCAGCACCCAAAGCTCCTACGAGCAGTACTTC.

The CDR3, as DNA: TGTGCCAGCAGCACCGCGCAGACAGGGGTCGGGGAGACCCAGTACTTC. Encoded protein: CASSTAQTGVGETQYF. The chain joins TRBV9 to TRBJ2-5; 8 bases align to TRBD1. Trimming at V came to 4 bases and at J to 5 bases, leaving 13 bases not matched to a gene. The CDR3 runs to 16 residues. Germline CDR1 SGDLS, CDR2 YYNGEE.

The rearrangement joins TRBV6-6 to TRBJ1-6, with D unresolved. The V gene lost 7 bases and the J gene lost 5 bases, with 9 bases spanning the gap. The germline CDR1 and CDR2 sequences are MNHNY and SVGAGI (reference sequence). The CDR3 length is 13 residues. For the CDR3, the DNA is TGTGCCAGCACCTACACGGATAATTCACCCCTCCACTTT. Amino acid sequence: CASTYTDNSPLHF.

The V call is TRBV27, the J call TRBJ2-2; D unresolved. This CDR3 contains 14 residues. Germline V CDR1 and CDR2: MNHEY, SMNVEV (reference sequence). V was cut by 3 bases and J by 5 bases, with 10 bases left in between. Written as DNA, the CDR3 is TGTGCCAGCAGTTTGAGTCAGAAGACCGGGGAGCTGTTTTTT. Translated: CASSLSQKTGELFF.

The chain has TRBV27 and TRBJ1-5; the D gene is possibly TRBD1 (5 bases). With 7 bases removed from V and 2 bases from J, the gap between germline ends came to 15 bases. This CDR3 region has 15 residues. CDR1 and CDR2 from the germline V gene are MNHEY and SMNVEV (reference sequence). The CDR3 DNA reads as TGTGCCAGCACCTCAGTAGGGGCTGGCAATCAGCCCCAGCATTTT. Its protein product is CASTSVGAGNQPQHF.

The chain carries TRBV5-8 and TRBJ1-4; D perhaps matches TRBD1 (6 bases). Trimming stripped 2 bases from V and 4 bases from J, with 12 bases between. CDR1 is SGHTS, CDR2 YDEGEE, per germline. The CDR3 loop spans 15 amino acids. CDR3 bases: TGTGCCAGCAGCTTCAGGGGAACTGATAATGAAAAACTGTTTTTT. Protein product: CASSFRGTDNEKLFF.